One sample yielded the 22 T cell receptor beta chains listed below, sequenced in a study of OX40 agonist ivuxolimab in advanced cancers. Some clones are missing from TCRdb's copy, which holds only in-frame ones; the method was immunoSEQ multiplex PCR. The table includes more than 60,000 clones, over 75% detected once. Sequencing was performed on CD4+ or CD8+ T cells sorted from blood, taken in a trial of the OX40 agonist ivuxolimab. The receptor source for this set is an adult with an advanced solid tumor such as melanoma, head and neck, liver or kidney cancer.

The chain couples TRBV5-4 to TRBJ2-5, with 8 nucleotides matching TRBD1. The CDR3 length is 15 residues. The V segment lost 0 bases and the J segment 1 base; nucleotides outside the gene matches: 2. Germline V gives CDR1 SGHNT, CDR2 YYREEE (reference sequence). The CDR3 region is CASSLGTGSQETQYF. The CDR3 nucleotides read TGTGCCAGCAGCTTGGGGACAGGGAGCCAAGAGACCCAGTACTTC.

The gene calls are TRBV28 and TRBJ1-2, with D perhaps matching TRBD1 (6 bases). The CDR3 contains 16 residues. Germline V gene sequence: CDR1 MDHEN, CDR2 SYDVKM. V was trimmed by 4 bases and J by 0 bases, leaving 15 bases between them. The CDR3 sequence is CASSWGLSETNYGYTF. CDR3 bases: TGTGCCAGCAGTTGGGGGCTGAGTGAGACTAACTATGGCTACACCTTC.

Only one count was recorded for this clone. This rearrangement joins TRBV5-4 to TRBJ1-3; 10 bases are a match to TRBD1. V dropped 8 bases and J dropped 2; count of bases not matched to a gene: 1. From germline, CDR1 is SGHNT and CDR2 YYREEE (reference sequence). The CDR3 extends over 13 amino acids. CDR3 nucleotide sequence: TGTGCCAGTGGGACAGGGGCTGGAAACACCATATATTTT. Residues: CASGTGAGNTIYF.

This CDR3 reads CASSPTGNSQPQHF. The CDR3 bases are TGCGCCAGCAGCCCTACAGGGAACAGTCAGCCCCAGCATTTT. The chain carries TRBV5-1 and TRBJ1-5; maybe TRBD1 (6 bases). Per germline, CDR1 SGHRS and CDR2 YFSETQ. This CDR3 region has 14 residues. The ends were cut back, 4 bases at V and 6 bases at J, with 14 bases in the middle. Together with reference TRBV5-1 and TRBJ1-5, the CDR3 gives the full variable domain: KAGVTQTPRYLIKTRGQQVTLSCSPISGHRSVSWYQQTPGQGLQFLFEYFSETQRNKGNFPGRFSGRQFSNSRSEMNVSTLELGDSALYLCASSPTGNSQPQHFGDGTRLSIL.

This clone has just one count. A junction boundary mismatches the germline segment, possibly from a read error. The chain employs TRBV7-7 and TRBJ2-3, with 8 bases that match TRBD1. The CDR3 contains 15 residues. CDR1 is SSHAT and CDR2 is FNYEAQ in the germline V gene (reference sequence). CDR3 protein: CASSPGQAGTDTQYF. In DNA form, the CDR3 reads TGTGCTAGCAGCCCGGGACAGGCTGGCACAGATACGCAGTATTTT.

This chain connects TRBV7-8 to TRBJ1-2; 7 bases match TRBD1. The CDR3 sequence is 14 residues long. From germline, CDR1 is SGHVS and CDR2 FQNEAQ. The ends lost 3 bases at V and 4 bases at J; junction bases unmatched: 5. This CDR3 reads CASSFDRASYGYTF. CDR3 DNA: TGTGCCAGCAGCTTCGACAGGGCATCCTATGGCTACACCTTC.

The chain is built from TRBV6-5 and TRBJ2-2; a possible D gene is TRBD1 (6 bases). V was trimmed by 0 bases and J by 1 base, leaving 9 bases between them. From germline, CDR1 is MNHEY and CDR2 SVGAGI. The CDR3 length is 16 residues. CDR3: CASSYSNRVNTGELFF. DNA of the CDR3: TGTGCCAGCAGTTACTCGAACAGGGTGAACACCGGGGAGCTGTTTTTT.

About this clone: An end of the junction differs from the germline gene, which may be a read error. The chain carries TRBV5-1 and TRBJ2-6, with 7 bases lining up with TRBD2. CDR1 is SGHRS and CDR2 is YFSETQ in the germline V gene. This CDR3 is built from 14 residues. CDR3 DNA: TGCGCCAGCAGCTTGGAGGCGGGGGTCAACGTCCTGACTTTC. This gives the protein CASSLEAGVNVLTF.

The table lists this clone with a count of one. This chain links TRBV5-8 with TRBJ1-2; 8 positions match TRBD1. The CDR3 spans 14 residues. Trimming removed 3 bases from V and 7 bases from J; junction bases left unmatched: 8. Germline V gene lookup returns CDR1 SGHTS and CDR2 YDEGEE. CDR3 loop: CASSWPDRGVGYTF. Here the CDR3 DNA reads TGTGCCAGCAGCTGGCCCGACAGGGGAGTTGGCTACACCTTC.

CDR3 region: CASSKRGTSGRALDTQYF. The CDR3 coding sequence is TGTGCCAGCAGCAAGAGAGGGACTAGCGGGAGGGCCCTAGATACGCAGTATTTT. This sequence joins TRBV7-8 and TRBJ2-3, with 16 bases that match TRBD2. The germline gives CDR1 SGHVS, CDR2 FQNEAQ. V gave up 5 bases and J gave up 5 bases; unmatched junction bases: 10. The CDR3 is 18 amino acids.

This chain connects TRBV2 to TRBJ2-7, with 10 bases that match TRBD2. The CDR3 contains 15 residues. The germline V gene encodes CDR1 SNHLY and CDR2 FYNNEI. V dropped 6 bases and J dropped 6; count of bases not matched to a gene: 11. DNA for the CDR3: TGTGCCAGCAGGGCCGTCCTAGCGGGAGAGGGCGAGCAGTACTTC. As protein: CASRAVLAGEGEQYF.

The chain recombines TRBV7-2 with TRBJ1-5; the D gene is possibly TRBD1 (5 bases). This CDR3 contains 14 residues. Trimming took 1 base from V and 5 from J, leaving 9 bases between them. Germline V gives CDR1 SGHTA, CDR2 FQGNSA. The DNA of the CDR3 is TGTGCCAGCAGCTTAGATCAGGGAGATCAGCCCCAGCATTTT. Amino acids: CASSLDQGDQPQHF.

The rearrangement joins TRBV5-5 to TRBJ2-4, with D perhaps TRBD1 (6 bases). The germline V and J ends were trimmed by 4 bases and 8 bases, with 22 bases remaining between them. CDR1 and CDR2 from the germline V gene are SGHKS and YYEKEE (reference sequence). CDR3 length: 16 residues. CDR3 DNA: TGTGCCAGCAGCAAAAAGGGGGACCAGGAATACGACATTCAGTACTTC. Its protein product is CASSKKGDQEYDIQYF.

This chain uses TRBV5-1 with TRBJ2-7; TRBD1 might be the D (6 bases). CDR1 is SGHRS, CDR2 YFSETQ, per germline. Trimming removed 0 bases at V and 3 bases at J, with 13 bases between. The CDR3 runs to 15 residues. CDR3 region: CASSLETGAVYEQYF. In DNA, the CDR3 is TGCGCCAGCAGCTTGGAGACAGGAGCCGTCTACGAGCAGTACTTC. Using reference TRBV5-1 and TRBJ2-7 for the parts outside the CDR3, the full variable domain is KAGVTQTPRYLIKTRGQQVTLSCSPISGHRSVSWYQQTPGQGLQFLFEYFSETQRNKGNFPGRFSGRQFSNSRSEMNVSTLELGDSALYLCASSLETGAVYEQYFGPGTRLTVT.

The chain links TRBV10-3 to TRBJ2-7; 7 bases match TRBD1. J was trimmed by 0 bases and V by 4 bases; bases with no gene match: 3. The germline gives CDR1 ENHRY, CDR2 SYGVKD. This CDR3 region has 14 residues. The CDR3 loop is CAISGQGTSYEQYF. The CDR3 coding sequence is TGTGCCATCAGTGGACAGGGAACCTCCTACGAGCAGTACTTC.

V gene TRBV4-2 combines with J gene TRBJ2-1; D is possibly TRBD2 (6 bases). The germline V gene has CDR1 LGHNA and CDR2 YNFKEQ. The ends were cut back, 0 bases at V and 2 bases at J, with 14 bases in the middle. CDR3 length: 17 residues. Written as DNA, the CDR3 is TGTGCCAGCAGCCAAGATTGGGCGGGGCCTACCTACAATGAGCAGTTCTTC. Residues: CASSQDWAGPTYNEQFF.

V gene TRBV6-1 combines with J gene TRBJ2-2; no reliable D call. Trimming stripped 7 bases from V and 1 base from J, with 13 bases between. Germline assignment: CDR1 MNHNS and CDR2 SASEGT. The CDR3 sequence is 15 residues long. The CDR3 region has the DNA TGTGCCAGCAACAAAGCGCGTCTGAACACCGGGGAGCTGTTTTTT. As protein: CASNKARLNTGELFF.

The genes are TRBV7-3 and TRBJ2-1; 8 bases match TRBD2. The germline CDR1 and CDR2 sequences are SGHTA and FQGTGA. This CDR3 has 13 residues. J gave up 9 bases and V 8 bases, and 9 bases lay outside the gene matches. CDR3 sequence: CASGSGRGGEQFF. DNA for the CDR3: TGTGCCAGCGGGAGCGGGAGAGGAGGTGAGCAGTTCTTC.

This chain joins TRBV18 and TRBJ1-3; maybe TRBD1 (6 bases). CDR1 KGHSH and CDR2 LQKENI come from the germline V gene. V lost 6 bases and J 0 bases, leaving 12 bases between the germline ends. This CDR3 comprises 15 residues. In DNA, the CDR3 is TGTGCCAGCTCTAGGACAGTGACCTCTGGAAACACCATATATTTT. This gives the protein CASSRTVTSGNTIYF.

The CDR3 sequence: CASSLEPNQETQYF. The CDR3 DNA reads TGCGCCAGCAGCTTGGAGCCTAACCAAGAGACCCAGTACTTC. The rearrangement joins TRBV5-1 to TRBJ2-5; D is ambiguous. CDR1 is SGHRS and CDR2 is YFSETQ in the germline V gene. This CDR3 spans 14 amino acids. V lost 0 bases, J lost 0 bases, and 6 bases lay in between.

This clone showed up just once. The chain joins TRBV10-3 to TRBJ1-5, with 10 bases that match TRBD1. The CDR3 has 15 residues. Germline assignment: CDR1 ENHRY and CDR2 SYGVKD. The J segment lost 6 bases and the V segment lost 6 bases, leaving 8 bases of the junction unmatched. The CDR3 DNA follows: TGTGCCATCAGAGCTGGGACAGGGGAGGGTCAGCCCCAGCATTTT. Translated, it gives CAIRAGTGEGQPQHF.

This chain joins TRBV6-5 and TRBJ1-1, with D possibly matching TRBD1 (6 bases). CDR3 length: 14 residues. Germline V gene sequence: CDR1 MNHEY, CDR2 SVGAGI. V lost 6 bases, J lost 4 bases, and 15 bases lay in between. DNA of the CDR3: TGTGCCAGCAGCCTGAATTCACAGGGCACTGAAGCTTTCTTT. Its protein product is CASSLNSQGTEAFF.